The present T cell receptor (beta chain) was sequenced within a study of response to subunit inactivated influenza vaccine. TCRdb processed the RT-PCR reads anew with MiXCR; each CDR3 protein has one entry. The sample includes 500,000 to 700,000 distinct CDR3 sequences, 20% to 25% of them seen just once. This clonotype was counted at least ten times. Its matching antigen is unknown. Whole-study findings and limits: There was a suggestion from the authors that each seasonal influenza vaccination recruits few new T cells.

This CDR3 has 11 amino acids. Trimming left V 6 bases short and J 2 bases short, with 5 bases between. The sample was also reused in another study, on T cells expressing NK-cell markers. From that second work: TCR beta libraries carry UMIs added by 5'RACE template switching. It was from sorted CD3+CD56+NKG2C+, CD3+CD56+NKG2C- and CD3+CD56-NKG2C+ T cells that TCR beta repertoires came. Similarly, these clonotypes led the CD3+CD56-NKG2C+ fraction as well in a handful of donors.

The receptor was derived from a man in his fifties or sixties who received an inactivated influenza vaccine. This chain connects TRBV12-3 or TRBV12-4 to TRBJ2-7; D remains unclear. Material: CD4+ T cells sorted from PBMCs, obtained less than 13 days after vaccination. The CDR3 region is CASSPAYEQYF. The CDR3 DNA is TGTGCCAGCAGCCCAGCCTACGAGCAGTACTTC.